At least ten counts were recorded for the clone carrying this T cell receptor (beta chain). The antigen is not known. This specimen belongs to a study of T cell repertoires in cytomegalovirus infection. At the level of the study: A matching HLA type, together with CMV infection, was signaled by public TCR beta signatures. The study, taken as a whole, reports: Predominance within the ex vivo response was attributable to HLA-C-restricted CMV-specific TCR beta clonotypes.

From the reads, TCRdb called clonotypes with MiXCR, one entry per CDR3 protein. This table holds some 220,000 distinct CDR3 sequences, 6.5% found once. Trimming at V came to 3 bases and at J to 5 bases, leaving 1 base not matched to a gene. This CDR3 region has 13 residues. Germline V lookup: CDR1 MNHEY, CDR2 SVGAGI. The sequence derives from a human donor in good health (CMV status not recorded). Some clones in this sample may be carry-over from other donors' samples. Sequencing was carried out using PBMCs. The gene calls are TRBV6-5 and TRBJ2-5; the match to TRBD1 covers 9 bases. The CDR3: CASSYDRGETQYF. The CDR3 DNA is TGTGCCAGCAGTTATGACAGGGGGGAGACCCAGTACTTC.